What follows is one T cell receptor (beta chain) and its context. Its matching antigen is unknown. CDR1 PRHDT and CDR2 FYEKMQ come from the germline V gene (reference sequence). The V end lost 8 bases, the J end lost 7 bases, and 14 bases lay between the germline ends. The CDR3 covers 12 residues. Measured with immunoSEQ multiplex PCR; TCRdb has only the in-frame clones, and not every one. The data contain approximately 17,000 clones, about four fifths of them singletons. The sample belongs to a study of OX40 agonist ivuxolimab in advanced cancers. Whole-study findings and limits: Relatively little clonal expansion, among the lowest observed, appeared in partial responders at 0.1-3.0 mg/kg.

This specimen consisted of CD4+ or CD8+ T cells sorted from blood, obtained in a trial of the OX40 agonist ivuxolimab. This chain links TRBV13 with TRBJ2-5, with D perhaps assigned TRBD1 or TRBD2 (6 bases each). This TCR came from an adult with an advanced solid tumor such as melanoma, head and neck, liver or kidney cancer. The CDR3: CASDGGHGTQYF. The DNA of the CDR3 is TGTGCCAGCGACGGGGGCCATGGGACCCAGTACTTC.